These 15 T cell receptor beta chains were sequenced from one sample in a study of blood T cells in healthy people across ages. Next came a second PCR, run for roughly 6 to 11 cycles, which used a sample-barcoded 5' primer along with a J-beta primer mix. Using its own MiXCR run on the 5' RACE reads, TCRdb lists one record per CDR3 protein. The table lists 710,000 or so distinct CDR3 sequences, 32% of them singletons, with 15% in the top ten. Material: blood. These receptors originate from a woman aged 80 or older in good health.

This clonotype has ten or more counts. The rearrangement uses TRBV7-2 and TRBJ2-4; 8 nucleotides agree with TRBD1. The J segment lost 1 base and the V segment lost 3 bases, leaving 5 bases of the junction unmatched. This CDR3 is 16 amino acids long. CDR1 and CDR2 from the germline V gene are SGHTA and FQGNSA. CDR3 DNA: TGTGCCAGCAGCTTTACCCACAGGGGGGCCAAAAACATTCAGTACTTC. This encodes CASSFTHRGAKNIQYF.

Regarding this clonotype: A read error may be the cause here, since a much bigger clone is one base away. The chain combines TRBV5-5 with TRBJ2-5; D is uncertain. Judging by the DNA end, TRBJ2-7 fits better; the J call may be wrong. CDR3 length: 12 amino acids. CDR1 and CDR2 (germline): SGHKS, YYEKEE (reference sequence). The CDR3 reads CASGFLNYEQYF. The CDR3 bases are TGTGCCAGCGGCTTCCTAAACTACGAGCAGTACTTC.

This clonotype was counted many times. V is TRBV6-2 or TRBV6-3 and J is TRBJ1-2; maybe TRBD1 (6 bases). V was shortened by 1 base and J by 8 bases, with 11 bases between the two germline ends. Germline lookup yields CDR1 MNHEY and CDR2 SVGEGT. The CDR3 covers 13 residues. The CDR3 is CASSYLQGRGYTF. CDR3 DNA: TGTGCCAGCAGTTACTTACAGGGACGAGGCTACACCTTC.

This clonotype has a count of ten or more. V gene TRBV7-9 combines with J gene TRBJ2-5, with TRBD2 as a possible D gene (5 bases). Germline lookup yields CDR1 SEHNR and CDR2 FQNEAQ (reference sequence). The CDR3 extends over 16 amino acids. Between the trimmed V and J ends, which lost 1 base and 4 bases, there was a span of 16 bases. The CDR3 spells CASSLDEGPGGETQYF. The CDR3, as DNA: TGTGCCAGCAGCTTAGACGAGGGCCCTGGCGGAGAGACCCAGTACTTC.

Only a few counts were recorded for this clonotype. This chain uses TRBV7-9 with TRBJ1-5; D is possibly TRBD1 (5 bases). The CDR3 totals 16 residues. Germline V gene lookup returns CDR1 SEHNR and CDR2 FQNEAQ (reference sequence). Trimming pared 5 bases from V and 0 bases from J, leaving 14 bases between. The CDR3 sequence is CASSPGAGYSNQPQHF. CDR3 coding DNA: TGTGCCAGCAGCCCTGGGGCAGGTTATAGCAATCAGCCCCAGCATTTT.

DNA for the CDR3: TGTGCCAGCTCACCCGAGGCCCACGAGCAGTACTTC. Protein: CASSPEAHEQYF. This chain uses TRBV18 with TRBJ2-7; D ambiguous. There are 12 residues in the CDR3. The V gene's germline CDR1 is KGHSH and CDR2 LQKENI. V lost 3 bases, J lost 5 bases, and 8 bases lay in between.

In this sample, this clonotype turned up many times. The chain joins TRBV5-5 to TRBJ2-7, with D possibly being TRBD1 (5 bases). Germline V gene data show CDR1 as SGHKS and CDR2 as YYEKEE (reference sequence). The CDR3 runs 14 residues. Trimming took off 1 base at V and 2 bases at J, with 10 bases between the two ends. The CDR3 region is CASSLLTVPYEQYF. In DNA form, the CDR3 reads TGTGCCAGCAGCTTGTTGACAGTACCCTACGAGCAGTACTTC.

V and J are TRBV10-1 and TRBJ2-1; TRBD1 aligns across 8 bases. This CDR3 contains 17 residues. The germline gives CDR1 WNHNN, CDR2 SYGVQD (reference sequence). The V and J ends lost 4 bases and 5 bases, in that order; junction bases with no gene match: 13. CDR3 DNA: TGCGCCAGCAGTGCCTATCCGGACAGGGCAATGGACAATGAGCAGTTCTTC. Its protein is CASSAYPDRAMDNEQFF.

The sample holds many counts of this clonotype. The CDR3 region is CSASGSSGVPDTQYF. DNA of the CDR3: TGCAGTGCTAGTGGCTCTAGCGGGGTCCCAGATACGCAGTATTTT. This chain links TRBV20-1 with TRBJ2-3; 9 bases match TRBD2. CDR3 length equals 15 residues. Germline V CDR1 and CDR2: DFQATT, SNEGSKA (reference sequence). The V and J ends lost 3 bases and 4 bases, in that order; junction bases with no gene match: 8.

This clonotype was counted between two and nine times. The V gene is TRBV5-1, the J gene TRBJ1-4; D possibly corresponds to TRBD1 (5 bases). V was clipped by 0 bases and J by 8 bases, with 14 bases between them. CDR1 and CDR2 from the germline V gene are SGHRS and YFSETQ. The CDR3 sequence is 15 residues long. The CDR3, as DNA: TGCGCCAGCAGCTTGGGGGGACTACTGGGGGAAAAACTGTTTTTT. Protein product: CASSLGGLLGEKLFF. Together with reference TRBV5-1 and TRBJ1-4, the CDR3 gives the full variable domain: KAGVTQTPRYLIKTRGQQVTLSCSPISGHRSVSWYQQTPGQGLQFLFEYFSETQRNKGNFPGRFSGRQFSNSRSEMNVSTLELGDSALYLCASSLGGLLGEKLFFGSGTQLSVL.

This clonotype has at least ten counts. The chain combines TRBV9 with TRBJ1-2, with D perhaps TRBD1 (6 bases). This CDR3 spans 15 amino acids. Trimming stripped 0 bases from V and 0 bases from J, with 9 bases between. CDR1 and CDR2 from the germline V gene are SGDLS and YYNGEE. The CDR3 is CASSVGSGANYGYTF. The CDR3 coding sequence is TGTGCCAGCAGCGTAGGATCAGGGGCTAACTATGGCTACACCTTC.

This clonotype was recorded many times. DNA of the CDR3: TGTGCCAGCAGTTCCCCTCAGGGTTCTACGCAGTATTTT. Translated, it gives CASSSPQGSTQYF. The rearrangement links TRBV6-5 to TRBJ2-3; perhaps TRBD1 as D (5 bases). Deletions cut 4 bases from V and 8 bases from J, with 13 bases between. From germline, CDR1 is MNHEY and CDR2 SVGAGI. The length of the CDR3 is 13 residues.

Only a few counts were recorded for this clonotype. A much larger clone lies one base from this, so it may be a read error. The chain combines TRBV3-1 with TRBJ1-2, with a possible D match to TRBD1 (5 bases). The V gene's germline CDR1 is LGHDT and CDR2 YNNKEL (reference sequence). The CDR3 covers 15 residues. Trimming removed 3 bases from V and 5 bases from J, with 16 bases in between. The CDR3 loop is CASSQRTLGGYGYTF. Here the CDR3 DNA reads TGTGCCAGCAGCCAGAGGACACTTGGGGGGTATGGCTACACCTTC.

The chain uses TRBV20-1 and TRBJ2-5; D assignment may be TRBD1 or TRBD2 (6 bases each). Trimming removed 6 bases from V and 11 bases from J, with 13 bases in between. This CDR3 comprises 10 residues. Germline lookup yields CDR1 DFQATT and CDR2 SNEGSKA (reference sequence). This chain's CDR3 is CSAQRGEQYF. Here the CDR3 DNA reads TGCAGTGCCCAGAGGGGGGAGCAGTACTTC.

In DNA, the CDR3 is TGTGCCAGCTCACCGGCACAGAACACTGAAGCTTTCTTT. Amino acid sequence: CASSPAQNTEAFF. The rearrangement links TRBV18 to TRBJ1-1, with unresolved D. The germline CDR1 and CDR2 sequences are KGHSH and LQKENI. Deletions cut 3 bases from V and 1 base from J, with 6 bases between. The CDR3 runs to 13 residues.